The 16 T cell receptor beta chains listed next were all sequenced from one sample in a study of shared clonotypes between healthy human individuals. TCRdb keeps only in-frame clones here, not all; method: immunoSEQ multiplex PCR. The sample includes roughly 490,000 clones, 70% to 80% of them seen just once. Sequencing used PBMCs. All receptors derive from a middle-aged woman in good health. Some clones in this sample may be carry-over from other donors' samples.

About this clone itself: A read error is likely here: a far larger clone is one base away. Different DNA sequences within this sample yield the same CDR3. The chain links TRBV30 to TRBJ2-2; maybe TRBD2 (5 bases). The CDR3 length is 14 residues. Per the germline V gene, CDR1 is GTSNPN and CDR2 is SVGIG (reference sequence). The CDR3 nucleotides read TGTGCCTGGAGTCGGGTAGGGTTGTACGGGGAGTTGTTTTTT. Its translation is CAWSRVGLYGELFF. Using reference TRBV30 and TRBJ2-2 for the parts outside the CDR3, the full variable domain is SQTIHQWPATLVQPVGSPLSLECTVEGTSNPNLYWYRQAAGRGLQLLFYSVGIGQISSEVPQNLSASRPQDRQFILSSKKLLLSDSGFYLCAWSRVGLYGELFFGEGSRLTVL.

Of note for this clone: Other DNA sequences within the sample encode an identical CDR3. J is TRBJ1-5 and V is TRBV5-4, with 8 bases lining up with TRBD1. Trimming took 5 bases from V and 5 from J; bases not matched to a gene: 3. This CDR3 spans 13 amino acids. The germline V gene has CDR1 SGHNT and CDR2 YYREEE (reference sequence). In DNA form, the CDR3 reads TGTGCCAGCAGTTCGGACAGGGATCAGCCCCAGCATTTT. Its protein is CASSSDRDQPQHF.

The DNA of the CDR3 is TGTGCCAGCAGCGTTGTCGGGGTATTCCAAGAGACCCAGTACTTC. Its protein is CASSVVGVFQETQYF. The V call is TRBV9, the J call TRBJ2-5; D is possibly TRBD2 (5 bases). V lost 2 bases and J lost 1, with 12 bases in between. This CDR3 has 15 amino acids. Germline loops: CDR1 SGDLS, CDR2 YYNGEE. Full variable domain (outside the CDR3, taken from reference TRBV9 and TRBJ2-5): DSGVTQTPKHLITATGQRVTLRCSPRSGDLSVYWYQQSLDQGLQFLIQYYNGEERAKGNILERFSAQQFPDLHSELNLSSLELGDSALYFCASSVVGVFQETQYFGPGTRLLVL.

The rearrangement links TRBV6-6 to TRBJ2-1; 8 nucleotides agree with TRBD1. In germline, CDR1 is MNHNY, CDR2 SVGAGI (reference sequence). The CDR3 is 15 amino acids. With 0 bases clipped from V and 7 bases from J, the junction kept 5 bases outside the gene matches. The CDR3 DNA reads TGTGCCAGCAGTTACTCCGACAGGGGTACGAATGAGCAGTTCTTC. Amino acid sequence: CASSYSDRGTNEQFF.

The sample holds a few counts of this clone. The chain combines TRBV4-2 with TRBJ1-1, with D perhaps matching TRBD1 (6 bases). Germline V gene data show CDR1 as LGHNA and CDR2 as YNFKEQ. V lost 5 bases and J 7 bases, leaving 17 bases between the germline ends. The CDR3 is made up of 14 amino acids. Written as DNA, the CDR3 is TGTGCCAGCAGCAAGGAAGTGGGGGCAATTGAAGCTTTCTTT. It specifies CASSKEVGAIEAFF.

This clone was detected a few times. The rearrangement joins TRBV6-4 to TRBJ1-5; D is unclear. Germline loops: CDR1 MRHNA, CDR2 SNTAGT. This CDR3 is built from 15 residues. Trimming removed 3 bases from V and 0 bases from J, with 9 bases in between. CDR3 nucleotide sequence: TGTGCCAGCAGTGATTCTGGAGATAGCAATCAGCCCCAGCATTTT. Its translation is CASSDSGDSNQPQHF.

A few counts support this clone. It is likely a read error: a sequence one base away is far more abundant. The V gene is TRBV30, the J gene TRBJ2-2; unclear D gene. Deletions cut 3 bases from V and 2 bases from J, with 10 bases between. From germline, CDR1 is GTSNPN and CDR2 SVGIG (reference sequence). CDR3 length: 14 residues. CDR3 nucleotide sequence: TGTGCCTGGAGAGCCGGTGCAAACACCGGGGAGCTGTTTTTT. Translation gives CAWRAGANTGELFF.

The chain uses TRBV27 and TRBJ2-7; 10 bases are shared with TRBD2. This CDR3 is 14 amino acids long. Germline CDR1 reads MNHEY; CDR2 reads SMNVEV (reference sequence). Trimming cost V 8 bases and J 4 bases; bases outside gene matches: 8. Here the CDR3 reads CASAPLAGRYEQYF. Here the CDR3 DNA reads TGTGCCAGCGCACCACTAGCGGGAAGGTACGAGCAGTACTTC.

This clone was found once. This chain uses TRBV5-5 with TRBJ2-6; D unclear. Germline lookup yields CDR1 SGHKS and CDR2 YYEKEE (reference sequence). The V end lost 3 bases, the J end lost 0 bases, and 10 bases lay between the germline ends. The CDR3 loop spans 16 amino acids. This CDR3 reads CASSYGPSSGANVLTF. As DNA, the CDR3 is TGTGCCAGCAGCTACGGGCCCAGCTCTGGGGCCAACGTCCTGACTTTC. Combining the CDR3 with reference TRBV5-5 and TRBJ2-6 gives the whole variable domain DAGVTQSPTHLIKTRGQQVTLRCSPISGHKSVSWYQQVLGQGPQFIFQYYEKEERGRGNFPDRFSARQFPNYSSELNVNALLLGDSALYLCASSYGPSSGANVLTFGAGSRLTVL.

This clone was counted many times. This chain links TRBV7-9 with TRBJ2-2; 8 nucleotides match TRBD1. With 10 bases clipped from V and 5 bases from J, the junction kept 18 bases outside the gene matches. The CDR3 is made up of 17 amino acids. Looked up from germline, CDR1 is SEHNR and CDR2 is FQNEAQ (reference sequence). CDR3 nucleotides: TGTGCCACCGGTGGACAGGGTGTACTAACGGGGACCGGGGAGCTGTTTTTT. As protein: CATGGQGVLTGTGELFF.

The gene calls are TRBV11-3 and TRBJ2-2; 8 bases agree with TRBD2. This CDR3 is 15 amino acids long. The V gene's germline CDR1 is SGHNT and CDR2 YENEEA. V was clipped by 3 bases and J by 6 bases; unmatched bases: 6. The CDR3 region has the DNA TGTGCCAGCAGCTTCGGACTAGCAGGGGCCGGGGAGCTGTTTTTT. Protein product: CASSFGLAGAGELFF.

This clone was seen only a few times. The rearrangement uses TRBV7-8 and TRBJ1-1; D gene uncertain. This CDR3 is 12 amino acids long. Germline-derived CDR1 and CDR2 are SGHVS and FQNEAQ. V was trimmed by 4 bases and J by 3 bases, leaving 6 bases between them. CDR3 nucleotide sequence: TGTGCCAGCAGCTCAGATGACACTGAAGCTTTCTTT. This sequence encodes CASSSDDTEAFF.

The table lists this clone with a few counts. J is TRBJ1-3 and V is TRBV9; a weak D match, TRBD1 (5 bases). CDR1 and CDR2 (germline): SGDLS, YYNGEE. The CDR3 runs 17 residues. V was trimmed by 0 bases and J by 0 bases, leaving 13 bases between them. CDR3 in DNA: TGTGCCAGCAGCGTAGGTGGGACCGACCCCTCTGGAAACACCATATATTTT. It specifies CASSVGGTDPSGNTIYF.

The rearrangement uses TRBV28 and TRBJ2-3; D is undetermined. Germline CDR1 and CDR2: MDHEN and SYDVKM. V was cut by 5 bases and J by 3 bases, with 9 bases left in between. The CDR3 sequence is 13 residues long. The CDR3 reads CASSQPPTDTQYF. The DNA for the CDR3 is TGTGCCAGCAGTCAACCCCCGACAGATACGCAGTATTTT.

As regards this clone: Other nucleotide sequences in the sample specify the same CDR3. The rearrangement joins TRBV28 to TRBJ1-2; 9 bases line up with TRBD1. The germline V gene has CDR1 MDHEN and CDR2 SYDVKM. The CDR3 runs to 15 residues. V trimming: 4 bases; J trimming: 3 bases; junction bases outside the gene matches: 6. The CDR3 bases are TGTGCCAGCAGTTCCACAGGGGGCAGAGACTATGGCTACACCTTC. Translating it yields CASSSTGGRDYGYTF.

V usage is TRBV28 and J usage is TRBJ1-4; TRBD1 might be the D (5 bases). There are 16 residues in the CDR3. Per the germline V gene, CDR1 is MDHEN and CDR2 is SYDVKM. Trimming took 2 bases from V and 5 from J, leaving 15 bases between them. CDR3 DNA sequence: TGTGCCAGCAGTTTAAATGCGGGGGGGTGGAATGAAAAACTGTTTTTT. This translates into CASSLNAGGWNEKLFF.